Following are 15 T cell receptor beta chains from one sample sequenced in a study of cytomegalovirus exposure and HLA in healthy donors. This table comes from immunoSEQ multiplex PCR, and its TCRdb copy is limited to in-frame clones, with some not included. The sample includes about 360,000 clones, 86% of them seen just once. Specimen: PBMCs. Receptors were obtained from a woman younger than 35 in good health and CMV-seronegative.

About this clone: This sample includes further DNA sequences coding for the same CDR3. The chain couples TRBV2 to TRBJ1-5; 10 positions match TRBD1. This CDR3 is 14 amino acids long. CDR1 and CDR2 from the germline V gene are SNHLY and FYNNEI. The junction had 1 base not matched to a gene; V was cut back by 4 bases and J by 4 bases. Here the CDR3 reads CASSGDRGNQPQHF. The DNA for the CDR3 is TGTGCCAGCAGTGGGGACAGGGGAAATCAGCCCCAGCATTTT.

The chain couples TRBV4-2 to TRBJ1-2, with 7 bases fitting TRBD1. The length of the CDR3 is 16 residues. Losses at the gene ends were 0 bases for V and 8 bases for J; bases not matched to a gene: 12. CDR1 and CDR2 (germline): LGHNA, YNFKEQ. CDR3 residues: CASSQEGTEGREGYTF. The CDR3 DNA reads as TGTGCCAGCAGCCAAGAGGGGACAGAAGGGCGGGAAGGCTACACCTTC.

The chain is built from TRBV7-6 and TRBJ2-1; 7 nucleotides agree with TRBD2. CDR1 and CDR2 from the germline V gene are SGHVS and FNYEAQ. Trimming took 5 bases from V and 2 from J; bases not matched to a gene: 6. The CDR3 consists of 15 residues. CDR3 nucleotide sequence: TGTGCCAGCAGCCACCAGCGGGGCACCTACAATGAGCAGTTCTTC. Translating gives CASSHQRGTYNEQFF. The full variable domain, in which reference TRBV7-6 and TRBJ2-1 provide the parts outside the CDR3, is GAGVSQSPRYKVTKRGQDVALRCDPISGHVSLYWYRQALGQGPEFLTYFNYEAQQDKSGLPNDRFSAERPEGSISTLTIQRTEQRDSAMYRCASSHQRGTYNEQFFGPGTRLTVL.

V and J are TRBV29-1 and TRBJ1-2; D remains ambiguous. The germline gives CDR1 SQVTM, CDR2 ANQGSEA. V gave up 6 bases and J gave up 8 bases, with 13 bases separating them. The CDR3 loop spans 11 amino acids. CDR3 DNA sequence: TGCAGCGTCCTTACCGGGATCGGCTACACCTTC. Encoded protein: CSVLTGIGYTF.

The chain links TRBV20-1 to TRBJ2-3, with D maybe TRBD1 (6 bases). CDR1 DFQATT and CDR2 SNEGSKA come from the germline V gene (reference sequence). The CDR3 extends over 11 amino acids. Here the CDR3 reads CRPDRLDTQYF. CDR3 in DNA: TGCAGACCGGACAGATTGGATACGCAGTATTTT.

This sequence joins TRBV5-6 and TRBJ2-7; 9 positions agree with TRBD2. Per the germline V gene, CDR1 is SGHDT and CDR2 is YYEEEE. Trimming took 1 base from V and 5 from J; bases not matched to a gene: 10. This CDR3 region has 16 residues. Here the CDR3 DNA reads TGTGCCAGCAGCTTGAGTCTAGGACTAGCGCGTCACGAGCAGTACTTC. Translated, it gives CASSLSLGLARHEQYF.

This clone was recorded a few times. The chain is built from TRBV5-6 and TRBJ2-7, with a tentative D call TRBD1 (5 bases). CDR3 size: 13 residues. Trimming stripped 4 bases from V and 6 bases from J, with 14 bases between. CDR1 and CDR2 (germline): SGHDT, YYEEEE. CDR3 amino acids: CASSRQGYGEQYF. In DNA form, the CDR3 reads TGTGCCAGCAGCAGGCAGGGTTACGGCGAGCAGTACTTC. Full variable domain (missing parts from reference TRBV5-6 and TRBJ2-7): DAGVTQSPTHLIKTRGQQVTLRCSPKSGHDTVSWYQQALGQGPQFIFQYYEEEERQRGNFPDRFSGHQFPNYSSELNVNALLLGDSALYLCASSRQGYGEQYFGPGTRLTVT.

The CDR3 loop reads CASSSRRSSYEQYF. DNA of the CDR3: TGCGCCAGCAGTTCCCGACGGAGCTCCTACGAGCAGTACTTC. The rearrangement uses TRBV5-1 and TRBJ2-7; D unclear. V lost 5 bases to trimming and J lost 0 bases, with 12 bases between them. The CDR3 extends over 14 amino acids. The germline CDR1 and CDR2 sequences are SGHRS and YFSETQ.

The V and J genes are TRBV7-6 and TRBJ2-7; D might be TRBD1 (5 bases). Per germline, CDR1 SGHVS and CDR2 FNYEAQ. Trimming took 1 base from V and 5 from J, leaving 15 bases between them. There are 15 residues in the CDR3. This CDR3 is CASSLDGREADEQYF. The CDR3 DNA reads TGTGCCAGCAGCTTAGACGGCAGGGAAGCCGACGAGCAGTACTTC.

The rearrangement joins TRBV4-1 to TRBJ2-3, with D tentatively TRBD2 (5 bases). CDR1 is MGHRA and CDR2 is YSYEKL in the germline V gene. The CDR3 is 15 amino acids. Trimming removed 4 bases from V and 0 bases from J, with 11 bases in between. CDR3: CASSPRTGSTDTQYF. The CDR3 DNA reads TGCGCCAGCAGCCCTCGGACTGGTAGCACAGATACGCAGTATTTT.

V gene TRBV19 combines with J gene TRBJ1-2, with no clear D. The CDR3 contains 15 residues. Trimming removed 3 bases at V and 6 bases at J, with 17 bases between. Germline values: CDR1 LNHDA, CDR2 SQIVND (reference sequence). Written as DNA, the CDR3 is TGTGCCAGTAGTATCATGAGGGCTGGCTCGGATGGCTACACCTTC. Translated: CASSIMRAGSDGYTF.

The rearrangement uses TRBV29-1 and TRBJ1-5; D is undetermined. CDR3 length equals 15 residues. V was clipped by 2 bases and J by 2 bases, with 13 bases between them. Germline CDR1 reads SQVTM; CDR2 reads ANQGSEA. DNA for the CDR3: TGCAGCGTTGAAAGTGGGAGTTCGGGCAATCAGCCCCAGCATTTT. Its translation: CSVESGSSGNQPQHF.

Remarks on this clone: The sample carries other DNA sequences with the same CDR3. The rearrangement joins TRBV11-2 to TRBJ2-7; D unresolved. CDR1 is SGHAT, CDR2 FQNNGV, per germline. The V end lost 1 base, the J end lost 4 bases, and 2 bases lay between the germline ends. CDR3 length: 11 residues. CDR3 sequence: CASSLAYEQYF. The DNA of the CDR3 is TGTGCCAGCAGCTTAGCTTACGAGCAGTACTTC. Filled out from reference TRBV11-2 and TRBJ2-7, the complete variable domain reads EAGVAQSPRYKIIEKRQSVAFWCNPISGHATLYWYQQILGQGPKLLIQFQNNGVVDDSQLPKDRFSAERLKGVDSTLKIQPAKLEDSAVYLCASSLAYEQYFGPGTRLTVT.

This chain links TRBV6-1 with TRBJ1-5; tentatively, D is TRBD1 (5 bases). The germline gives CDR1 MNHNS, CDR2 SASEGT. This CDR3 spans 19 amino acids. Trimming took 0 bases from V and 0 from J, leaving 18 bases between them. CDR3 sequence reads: CASSEALGGRAYSNQPQHF. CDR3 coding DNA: TGTGCCAGCAGTGAAGCGCTGGGGGGAAGGGCCTATAGCAATCAGCCCCAGCATTTT.

As DNA, the CDR3 is TGCGCCAGCAGCCAAGATATAACACAGGGGGGCTACAATGAGCAGTTCTTC. Its protein product is CASSQDITQGGYNEQFF. The V and J genes are TRBV4-1 and TRBJ2-1; 8 nucleotides align to TRBD1. The ends lost 0 bases at V and 3 bases at J; junction bases unmatched: 7. Germline V gene lookup returns CDR1 MGHRA and CDR2 YSYEKL. CDR3 length: 17 amino acids.